This TCR beta chain stems from a study of blood T cell repertoires in COVID-19. Study-level information: Samples representing acute and convalescent COVID-19 were sourced from the United States, Italy and Spain.

Original data processing: Nucleated cell counts were estimated from reference gene primer amplification. This table comes from immunoSEQ multiplex PCR, and its TCRdb copy is limited to in-frame clones, with some not included. Clone size and the V and J calls come from that table; the DNA yielded D and trimming. The sample gives over 200,000 clones, 70% to 75% of which show up once; more than 2.5% is in the top ten. Germline CDR1 and CDR2: MNHEY and SMNVEV (reference sequence). The CDR3 contains 16 residues. J was trimmed by 0 bases and V by 6 bases; bases with no gene match: 4. Specimen: peripheral blood. The receptor was derived from a woman older than 75 with acute or convalescent COVID-19. The V gene is TRBV27, the J gene TRBJ1-6; 8 bases fit TRBD1. CDR3 bases: TGTGCCAGCAGGGGACAGGTTAGCTCCTATAATTCACCCCTCCACTTT. Its translation: CASRGQVSSYNSPLHF.